The TCR beta chain under discussion was sequenced for a study of Graves' ophthalmopathy and Graves' hyperthyroidism. Study-level results: Blood was where most expanded thyroid clonotypes above 0.001 frequency also turned up. Using a 13-signature model, the authors split ophthalmopathy from stable hyperthyroidism, with about 90% sensitivity and 81.08% specificity.

Per germline, CDR1 SGHTA and CDR2 FQGNSA. The CDR3 runs 14 residues. V was shortened by 1 base and J by 0 bases, with 7 bases between the two germline ends. To note about this clonotype: Antigen unknown.

Researchers turned away patients with other autoimmune diseases, uncontrolled infections, pregnancy or lactation. PBMCs were isolated by Ficoll-Paque density gradient centrifugation, using 8 to 10 ml of fresh peripheral blood as the starting material. TCR beta CDR3 amplification used RNA transcripts. First-round RT-PCR with HTBI primers preceded a second-round multiplex PCR. TCRdb fed the multiplex PCR reads into MiXCR, producing one record per CDR3 protein. The table lists 300,000 to 400,000 distinct CDR3 sequences, around a sixth of them singletons. Material: peripheral blood. The rearrangement joins TRBV7-2 to TRBJ2-7; unclear D gene. This sequence was found in an adult man with Graves' ophthalmopathy. The chain's CDR3 is CASSLDWSSYEQYF. CDR3 DNA sequence: TGTGCCAGCAGCTTAGACTGGAGCTCCTACGAGCAGTACTTC.